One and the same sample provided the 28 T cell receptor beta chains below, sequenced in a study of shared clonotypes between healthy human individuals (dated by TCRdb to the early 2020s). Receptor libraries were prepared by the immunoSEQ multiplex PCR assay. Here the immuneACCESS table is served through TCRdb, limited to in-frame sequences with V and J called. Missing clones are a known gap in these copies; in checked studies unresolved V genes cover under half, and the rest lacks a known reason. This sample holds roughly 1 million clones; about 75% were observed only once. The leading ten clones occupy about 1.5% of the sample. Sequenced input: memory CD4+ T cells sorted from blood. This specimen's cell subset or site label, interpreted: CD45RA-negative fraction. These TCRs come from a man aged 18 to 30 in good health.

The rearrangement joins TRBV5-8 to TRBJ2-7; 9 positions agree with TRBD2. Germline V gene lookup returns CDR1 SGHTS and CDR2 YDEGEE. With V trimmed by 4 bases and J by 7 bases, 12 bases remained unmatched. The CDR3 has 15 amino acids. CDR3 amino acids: CASSRRGGLATEQYF. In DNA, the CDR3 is TGTGCCAGCAGCCGCCGGGGGGGACTAGCAACTGAGCAGTACTTC.

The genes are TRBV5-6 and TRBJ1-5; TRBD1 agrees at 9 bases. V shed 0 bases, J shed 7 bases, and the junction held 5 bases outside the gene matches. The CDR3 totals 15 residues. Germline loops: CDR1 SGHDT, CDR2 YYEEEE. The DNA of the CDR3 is TGTGCCAGCAGCTTGGGGGTGACAGGGGGACAGCCCCAGCATTTT. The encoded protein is CASSLGVTGGQPQHF.

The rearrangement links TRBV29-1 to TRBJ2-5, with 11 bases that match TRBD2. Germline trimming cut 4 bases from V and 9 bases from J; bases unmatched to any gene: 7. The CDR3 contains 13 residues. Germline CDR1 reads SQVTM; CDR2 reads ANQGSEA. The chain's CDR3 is CSVVTSGSSAQYF. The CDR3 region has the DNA TGCAGCGTTGTTACTAGCGGGAGCTCTGCCCAGTACTTC.

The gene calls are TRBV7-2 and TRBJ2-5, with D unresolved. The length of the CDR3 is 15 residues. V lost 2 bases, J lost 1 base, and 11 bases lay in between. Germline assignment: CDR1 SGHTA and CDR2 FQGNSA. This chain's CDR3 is CASSLIVAPQETQYF. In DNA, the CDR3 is TGTGCCAGCAGCTTAATCGTAGCACCCCAAGAGACCCAGTACTTC.

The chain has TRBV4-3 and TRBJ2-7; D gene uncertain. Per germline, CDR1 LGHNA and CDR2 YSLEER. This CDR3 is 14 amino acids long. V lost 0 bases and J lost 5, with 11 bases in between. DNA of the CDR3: TGCGCCAGCAGCCAAGAGGGATGGGTTAACGAGCAGTACTTC. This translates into CASSQEGWVNEQYF.

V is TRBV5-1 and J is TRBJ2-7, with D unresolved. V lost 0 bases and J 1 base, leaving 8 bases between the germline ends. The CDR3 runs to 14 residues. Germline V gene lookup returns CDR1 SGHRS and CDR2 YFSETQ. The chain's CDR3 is CASSLDGRSYEQYF. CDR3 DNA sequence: TGCGCCAGCAGCTTGGACGGACGATCCTACGAGCAGTACTTC.

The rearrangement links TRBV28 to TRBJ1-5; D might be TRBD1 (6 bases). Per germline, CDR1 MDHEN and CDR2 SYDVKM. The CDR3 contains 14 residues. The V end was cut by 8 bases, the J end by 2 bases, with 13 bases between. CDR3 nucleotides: TGTGCCAGCCTCTACCCAGGGGGCAATCAGCCCCAGCATTTT. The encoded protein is CASLYPGGNQPQHF.

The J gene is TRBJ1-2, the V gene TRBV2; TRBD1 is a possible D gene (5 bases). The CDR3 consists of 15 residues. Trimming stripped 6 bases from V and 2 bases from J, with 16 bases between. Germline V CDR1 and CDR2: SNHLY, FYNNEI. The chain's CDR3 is CASRFPGNGNYGYTF. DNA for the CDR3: TGTGCCAGCAGGTTTCCAGGGAATGGGAACTATGGCTACACCTTC.

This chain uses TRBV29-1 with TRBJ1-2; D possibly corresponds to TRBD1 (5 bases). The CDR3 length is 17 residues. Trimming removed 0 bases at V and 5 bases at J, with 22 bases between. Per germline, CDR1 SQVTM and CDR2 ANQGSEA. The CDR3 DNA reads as TGCAGCGTTGAAGATTACAAACTAGTTCGACAGCTTTATGGCTACACCTTC. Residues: CSVEDYKLVRQLYGYTF.

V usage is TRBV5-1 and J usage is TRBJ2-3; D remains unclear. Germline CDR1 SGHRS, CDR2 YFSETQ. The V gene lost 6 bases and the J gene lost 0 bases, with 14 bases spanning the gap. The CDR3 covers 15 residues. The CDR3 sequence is CASTSQVGSTDTQYF. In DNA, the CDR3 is TGCGCCAGCACCTCCCAGGTAGGGAGCACAGATACGCAGTATTTT. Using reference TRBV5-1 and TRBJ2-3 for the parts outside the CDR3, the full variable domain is KAGVTQTPRYLIKTRGQQVTLSCSPISGHRSVSWYQQTPGQGLQFLFEYFSETQRNKGNFPGRFSGRQFSNSRSEMNVSTLELGDSALYLCASTSQVGSTDTQYFGPGTRLTVL.

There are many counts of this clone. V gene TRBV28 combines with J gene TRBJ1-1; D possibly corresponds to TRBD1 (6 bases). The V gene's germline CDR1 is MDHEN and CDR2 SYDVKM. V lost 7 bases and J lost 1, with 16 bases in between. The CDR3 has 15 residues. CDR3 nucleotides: TGTGCCAGCAAGGACCTGACAGGAACGAACACTGAAGCTTTCTTT. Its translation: CASKDLTGTNTEAFF.

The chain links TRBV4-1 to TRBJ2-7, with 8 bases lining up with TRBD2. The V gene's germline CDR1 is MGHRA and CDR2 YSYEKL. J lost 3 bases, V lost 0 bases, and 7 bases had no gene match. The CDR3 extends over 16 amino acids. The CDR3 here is CASSQDMAAGVYEQYF. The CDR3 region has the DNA TGCGCCAGCAGCCAAGATATGGCAGCGGGGGTCTACGAGCAGTACTTC.

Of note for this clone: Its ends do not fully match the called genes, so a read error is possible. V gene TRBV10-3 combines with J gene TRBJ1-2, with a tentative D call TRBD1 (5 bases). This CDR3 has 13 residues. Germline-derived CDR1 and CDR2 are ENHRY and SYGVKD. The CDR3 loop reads CAISEGQGKGCTF. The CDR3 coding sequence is TGTGCCATCAGTGAGGGGCAGGGTAAGGGCTGCACCTTC.

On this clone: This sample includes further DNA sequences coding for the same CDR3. The CDR3 loop is CASSSDRNYGYTF. CDR3 in DNA: TGTGCCAGCAGTTCAGACCGAAACTATGGCTACACCTTC. J is TRBJ1-2 and V is TRBV27; D unclear. In germline, CDR1 is MNHEY, CDR2 SMNVEV (reference sequence). This CDR3 spans 13 amino acids. With 4 bases removed from V and 2 bases from J, the gap between germline ends came to 8 bases.

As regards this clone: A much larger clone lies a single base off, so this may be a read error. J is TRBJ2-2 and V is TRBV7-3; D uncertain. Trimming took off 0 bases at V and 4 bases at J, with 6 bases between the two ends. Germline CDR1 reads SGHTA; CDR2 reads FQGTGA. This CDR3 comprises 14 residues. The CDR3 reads CASSLTGITGELFF. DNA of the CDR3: TGTGCCAGCAGCTTAACAGGGATCACCGGGGAGCTGTTTTTT.

The CDR3, as DNA: TGTGCCAGCTCACCACCGGCCCTCTCTGGAAACACCATATATTTT. Translating it yields CASSPPALSGNTIYF. V usage is TRBV18 and J usage is TRBJ1-3; D remains ambiguous. The CDR3 loop spans 15 amino acids. The germline V gene has CDR1 KGHSH and CDR2 LQKENI. The V gene lost 0 bases and the J gene lost 0 bases, with 6 bases spanning the gap.

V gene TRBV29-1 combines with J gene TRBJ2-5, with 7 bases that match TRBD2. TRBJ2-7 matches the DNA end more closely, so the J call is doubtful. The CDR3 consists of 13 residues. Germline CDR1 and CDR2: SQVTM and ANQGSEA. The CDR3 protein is CSVMEGGSYEQYF. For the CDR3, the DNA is TGCAGCGTTATGGAGGGAGGGTCCTACGAGCAGTACTTC.

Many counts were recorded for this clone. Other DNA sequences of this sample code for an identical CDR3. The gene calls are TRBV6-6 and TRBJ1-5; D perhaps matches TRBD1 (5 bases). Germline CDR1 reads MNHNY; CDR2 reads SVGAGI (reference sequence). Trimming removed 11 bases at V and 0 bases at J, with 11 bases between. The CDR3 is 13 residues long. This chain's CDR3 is CAVQQGSNQPQHF. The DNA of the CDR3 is TGTGCCGTACAGCAGGGTAGCAATCAGCCCCAGCATTTT.

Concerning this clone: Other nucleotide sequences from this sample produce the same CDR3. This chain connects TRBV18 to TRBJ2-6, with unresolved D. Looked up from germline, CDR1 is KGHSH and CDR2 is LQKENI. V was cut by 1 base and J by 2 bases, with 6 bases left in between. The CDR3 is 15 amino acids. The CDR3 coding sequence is TGTGCCAGCTCACCACAGGGTACTGGGGCCAACGTCCTGACTTTC. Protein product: CASSPQGTGANVLTF.

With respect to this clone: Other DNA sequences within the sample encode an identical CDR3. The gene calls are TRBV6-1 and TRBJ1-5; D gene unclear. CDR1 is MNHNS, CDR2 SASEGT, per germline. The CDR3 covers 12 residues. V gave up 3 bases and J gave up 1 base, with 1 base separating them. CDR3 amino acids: CASSESNQPQHF. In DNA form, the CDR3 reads TGTGCCAGCAGTGAGAGCAATCAGCCCCAGCATTTT.

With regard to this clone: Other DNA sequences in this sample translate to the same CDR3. CDR3 nucleotides: TGTGCCAGCAGCTTGGTTGGCAGGGCCTACGAGCAGTACTTC. Translated, it gives CASSLVGRAYEQYF. The chain is built from TRBV5-4 and TRBJ2-7, with a possible D match to TRBD1 (5 bases). Germline assignment: CDR1 SGHNT and CDR2 YYREEE (reference sequence). Between the trimmed V and J ends, which lost 0 bases and 2 bases, there was a span of 9 bases. The CDR3 length is 14 residues. Based on the CDR3 plus reference TRBV5-4 and TRBJ2-7, the full variable domain is ETGVTQSPTHLIKTRGQQVTLRCSSQSGHNTVSWYQQALGQGPQFIFQYYREEENGRGNFPPRFSGLQFPNYSSELNVNALELDDSALYLCASSLVGRAYEQYFGPGTRLTVT.

The DNA of the CDR3 is TGCGCCAGCAGCCCGCGGGACAACAATGAGCAGTTCTTC. Translating it yields CASSPRDNNEQFF. J is TRBJ2-1 and V is TRBV5-1; D could derive from TRBD1 or TRBD2 (6 bases each). There are 13 residues in the CDR3. Per germline, CDR1 SGHRS and CDR2 YFSETQ. With 4 bases removed from V and 5 bases from J, the gap between germline ends came to 10 bases.

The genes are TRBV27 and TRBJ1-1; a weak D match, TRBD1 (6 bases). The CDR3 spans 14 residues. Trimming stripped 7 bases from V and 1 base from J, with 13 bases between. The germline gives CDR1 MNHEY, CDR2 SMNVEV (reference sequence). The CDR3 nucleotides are TGTGCCAGCAAGGGACATACCTCGAACACTGAAGCTTTCTTT. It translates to CASKGHTSNTEAFF.

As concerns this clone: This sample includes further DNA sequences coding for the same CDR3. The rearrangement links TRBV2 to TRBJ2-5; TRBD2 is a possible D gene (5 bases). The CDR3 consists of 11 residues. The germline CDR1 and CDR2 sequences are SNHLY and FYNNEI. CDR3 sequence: CASSGEETQYF. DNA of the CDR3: TGTGCGAGCTCCGGGGAAGAGACCCAGTACTTC. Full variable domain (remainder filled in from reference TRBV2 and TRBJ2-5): EPEVTQTPSHQVTQMGQEVILRCVPISNHLYFYWYRQILGQKVEFLVSFYNNEISEKSEIFDDQFSVERPDGSNFTLKIRSTKLEDSAMYFCASSGEETQYFGPGTRLLVL.

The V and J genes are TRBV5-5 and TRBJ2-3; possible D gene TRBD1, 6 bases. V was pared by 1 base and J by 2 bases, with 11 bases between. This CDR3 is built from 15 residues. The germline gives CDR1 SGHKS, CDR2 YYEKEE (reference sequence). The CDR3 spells CASSLFGTITDTQYF. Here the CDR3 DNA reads TGTGCCAGCAGCTTGTTTGGGACAATCACAGATACGCAGTATTTT. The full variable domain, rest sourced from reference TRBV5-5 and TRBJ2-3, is DAGVTQSPTHLIKTRGQQVTLRCSPISGHKSVSWYQQVLGQGPQFIFQYYEKEERGRGNFPDRFSARQFPNYSSELNVNALLLGDSALYLCASSLFGTITDTQYFGPGTRLTVL.

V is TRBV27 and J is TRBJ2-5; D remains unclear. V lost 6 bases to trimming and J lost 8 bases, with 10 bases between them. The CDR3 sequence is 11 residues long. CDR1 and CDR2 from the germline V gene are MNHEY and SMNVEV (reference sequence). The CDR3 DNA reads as TGTGCCAGCAGAGACCTAGACACCCAGTACTTC. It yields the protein CASRDLDTQYF.

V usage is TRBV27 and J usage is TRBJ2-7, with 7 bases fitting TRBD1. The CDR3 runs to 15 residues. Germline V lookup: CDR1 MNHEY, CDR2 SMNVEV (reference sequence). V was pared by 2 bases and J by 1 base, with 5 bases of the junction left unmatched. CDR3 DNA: TGTGCCAGCAGTTTAGGTCGGACAGGTTCCTACGAGCAGTACTTC. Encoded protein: CASSLGRTGSYEQYF.

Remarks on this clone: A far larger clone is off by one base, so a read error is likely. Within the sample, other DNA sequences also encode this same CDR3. The CDR3 nucleotides are TGTGCCAGTAGCATACCCCGGGGGATGGACAATCAGCCCCAGCATTTT. Translating gives CASSIPRGMDNQPQHF. The chain recombines TRBV6-6 with TRBJ1-5, with a tentative D call TRBD1 (5 bases). This CDR3 contains 16 residues. V shed 9 bases and J shed 3 bases, with 21 bases lying between them. Germline loops: CDR1 MNHNY, CDR2 SVGAGI (reference sequence).